This T cell receptor (beta chain) derives from a study of T cells expressing NK-cell markers. Following a re-call of the 5' RACE reads, TCRdb has one entry per CDR3 protein and lacks DNA. This listing includes 550,000 or so distinct CDR3 sequences. The study's findings and limits: Topping the CD3+CD56-NKG2C+ fraction as well were these clonotypes, in a handful of donors. About 1.0-7.0% of CD8+ T cells in a handful of donors belonged to dominant NKG2C+ clonotypes.

Details on this clonotype: The target antigen is unknown.

The CDR3 loop spans 15 amino acids. Germline loops: CDR1 DFQATT, CDR2 SNEGSKA (reference sequence). What was sequenced was blood T cells: a sorted CD56 or NKG2C T cell subset, CD4+ or CD8+ T cells, or bulk PBMC T cells (not recorded which). This chain links TRBV20-1 with TRBJ2-5; TCRdb's D gene call, TRBD1, goes unchecked for lack of DNA. The clonotype was recovered from a man aged 18-30 years in good health. CDR3 protein: CSAPPMGPLVETQYF.